This T cell receptor (beta chain) is from a study of tumor-infiltrating lymphocytes in primary liver carcinoma. Overall study findings and caveats: Tumor region pairs showed greater overlap than either tumor-adjacent or tumor-blood pairs did. Significantly larger top-250-clone fractions were found in tumors than in blood (p = 0.039).

As to this clonotype: Antigen specificity is unknown.

There are 13 residues in the CDR3. Germline assignment: CDR1 DFQATT and CDR2 SNEGSKA (reference sequence). Unmatched junction bases numbered 4, after V lost 3 bases and J lost 5 bases. Germline DNA was also extracted, and blood RNA was taken from unsorted whole blood. A primer matching the constant region was used to make TCR beta cDNA from approximately 0.45 ug of total RNA. Amplification in three nested multiplex PCR rounds with slightly modified ARM-PCR gave rise to TCR beta libraries. PCR rounds one and two used TRBV1-TRBV30 forward primers with a C-beta reverse primer for approximately 11 cycles each. In TCRdb, the multiplex PCR reads were re-called with MiXCR into one record per CDR3 protein. The sample contains roughly 330,000 distinct CDR3 sequences, roughly two thirds of which appear only once.

The receptor's source is a man between 35 and 55 years old with primary liver carcinoma and hepatitis B virus infection. The chain is built from TRBV20-1 and TRBJ2-1, with TRBD2 matching 7 bases. Sequenced: peripheral blood. The CDR3 nucleotides are TGCAGTGCTAGTAGCGGGCCTAACAATGAGCAGTTCTTC. This codes for CSASSGPNNEQFF.